What follows is one TCR beta chain and its context. The sample is drawn from a study of blood T cell repertoires in COVID-19. Study-wide context: Some COVID-19 samples were acute and others convalescent; all came from the United States, Italy and Spain. Nucleic acid was either cDNA or gDNA, and it came from T cells, B-cell-depleted T cells, or PBMCs.

In the study's own analysis: Amplifying reference gene primers gave estimates of nucleated cell counts. Here immunoSEQ multiplex PCR was the method, and the copy in TCRdb shows in-frame clones only, minus some. V and J calls and clone size follow that table, whereas D and trimming were derived from the DNA. In the table there are over 85,000 clones, 65% to 90% of which are singletons. The V end was cut by 5 bases, the J end by 6 bases, with 14 bases between. Germline lookup yields CDR1 MDHEN and CDR2 SYDVKM. The CDR3 consists of 14 residues. The sequenced sample was peripheral blood. The clonotype comes from a man in his fifties or sixties with acute or convalescent COVID-19. The genes are TRBV28 and TRBJ1-3, with D possibly matching TRBD1 (5 bases). Written as DNA, the CDR3 is TGTGCCAGCAGTACTCAAGGGGCGCCAAACACCATATATTTT. Protein product: CASSTQGAPNTIYF. Combining the CDR3 with reference TRBV28 and TRBJ1-3 gives the whole variable domain DVKVTQSSRYLVKRTGEKVFLECVQDMDHENMFWYRQDPGLGLRLIYFSYDVKMKEKGDIPEGYSVSREKKERFSLILESASTNQTSMYLCASSTQGAPNTIYFGEGSWLTVV.